This T cell receptor (beta chain) was profiled in a study of beta chain features in type 1 diabetes. The study, taken as a whole, reports: Compared to healthy donors, patients appeared to have naive, central memory and Treg TCRB repertoires that were more alike.

TCRB transcripts that were expressed got sequenced, as all of the isolated RNA had been reverse transcribed. Assay used: immunoSEQ multiplex PCR; TCRdb lists only in-frame clones, some missing. The table has about 930,000 clones, roughly a sixth seen once. The germline V gene has CDR1 SGHNT and CDR2 YYREEE (reference sequence). This CDR3 spans 16 amino acids. V was clipped by 0 bases and J by 6 bases; unmatched bases: 8. A few counts support this clone. Antigen: not known. This rearrangement joins TRBV5-4 to TRBJ2-2; 7 bases agree with TRBD2. The sequence derives from a woman between 18 and 29 years old in good health. The sequenced material came from naive CD4+ T cells from blood. CDR3 sequence: CASSLASGTTAGELFF. The CDR3 DNA follows: TGTGCCAGCAGCTTGGCAAGTGGGACTACCGCCGGGGAGCTGTTTTTT.